These 25 T cell receptor beta chains share one sample of origin, sequenced in a study of blood T cell repertoires in COVID-19. Method: immunoSEQ multiplex PCR; TCRdb's copy keeps in-frame clones and lacks some. The sample gives around 370,000 clones, around 90% of which show up once; roughly 3.5% is in the top ten. Sequencing used peripheral blood. Receptors originate from a woman between 18 and 29 years old who had recovered from COVID-19.

This clone has a handful of counts. The gene calls are TRBV5-1 and TRBJ1-2, with 7 bases fitting TRBD1. The CDR3 contains 14 residues. J was trimmed by 5 bases and V by 2 bases; bases with no gene match: 6. Looked up from germline, CDR1 is SGHRS and CDR2 is YFSETQ. The CDR3 here is CASSFDRETYGYTF. CDR3 bases: TGCGCCAGCAGCTTTGACAGGGAGACTTATGGCTACACCTTC.

The chain has TRBV14 and TRBJ2-5; TRBD1 is a possible D gene (6 bases). CDR3 length equals 15 residues. V was trimmed by 0 bases and J by 2 bases, leaving 10 bases between them. Germline CDR1 and CDR2: SGHDN and FVKESK. CDR3 protein: CASSQDIGGQETQYF. The CDR3 coding sequence is TGTGCCAGCAGCCAAGATATAGGGGGACAAGAGACCCAGTACTTC.

This chain links TRBV5-6 with TRBJ1-4, with D uncertain. V was clipped by 0 bases and J by 7 bases, with 10 bases between them. Germline CDR1 and CDR2: SGHDT and YYEEEE. The CDR3 covers 14 residues. CDR3 region: CASSLGHLAEKLFF. CDR3 nucleotide sequence: TGTGCCAGCAGCTTGGGACACCTAGCTGAAAAACTGTTTTTT.

Note on this clone: This sample also contains other DNA sequences that code for the same CDR3. The CDR3 protein is CASSPGTSGNEQFF. CDR3 nucleotides: TGCGCCAGCAGCCCGGGGACTAGCGGGAATGAGCAGTTCTTC. The chain uses TRBV5-1 and TRBJ2-1, with 12 bases aligning to TRBD2. From germline, CDR1 is SGHRS and CDR2 YFSETQ. V was pared by 4 bases and J by 7 bases, with 3 bases of the junction left unmatched. This CDR3 has 14 amino acids. The full variable domain, its missing parts supplied by reference TRBV5-1 and TRBJ2-1, is KAGVTQTPRYLIKTRGQQVTLSCSPISGHRSVSWYQQTPGQGLQFLFEYFSETQRNKGNFPGRFSGRQFSNSRSEMNVSTLELGDSALYLCASSPGTSGNEQFFGPGTRLTVL.

CDR3 nucleotides: TGTGCCAGCAGTTATTCCCGGACAGCAGATACGCAGTATTTT. This encodes CASSYSRTADTQYF. The chain is built from TRBV6-2 or TRBV6-3 and TRBJ2-3, with TRBD1 as a possible D gene (6 bases). The CDR3 has 14 residues. Trimming pared 3 bases from V and 4 bases from J, leaving 11 bases between. Germline CDR1 MNHEY, CDR2 SVGEGT.

The chain joins TRBV5-4 to TRBJ2-7, with D perhaps TRBD2 (6 bases). V was trimmed by 4 bases and J by 3 bases, leaving 17 bases between them. The CDR3 runs to 15 residues. CDR1 is SGHNT, CDR2 YYREEE, per germline (reference sequence). The CDR3 DNA follows: TGTGCCAGCAGCAGCAAAACCGGGACTTTCTACGAGCAGTACGTC. Its translation: CASSSKTGTFYEQYV.

This clone was recorded only once. This chain links TRBV24-1 with TRBJ2-5; D might be TRBD1 (6 bases). V lost 2 bases and J lost 2, with 11 bases in between. From germline, CDR1 is KGHDR and CDR2 SFDVKD. The CDR3 totals 15 residues. The CDR3 loop reads CATSDWGQPQETQYF. The CDR3 DNA reads TGTGCCACCAGTGATTGGGGACAACCTCAAGAGACCCAGTACTTC.

The gene calls are TRBV6-5 and TRBJ1-2; TRBD1 might be the D (5 bases). The CDR3 covers 14 residues. Germline V gives CDR1 MNHEY, CDR2 SVGAGI. V was cut by 2 bases and J by 4 bases, with 11 bases left in between. The CDR3 coding sequence is TGTGCCAGCAGTTACAAGGGGCTGAGCTATGGCTACACCTTC. Protein sequence: CASSYKGLSYGYTF.

The chain is built from TRBV1 and TRBJ2-7; the tabulated D call, TRBD2, remains unverified against the DNA. TRBV1 is described as a pseudogene. This CDR3 region has 19 residues. The CDR3 sequence is CTSSRTNPGLAGGDYEQYV. CDR3 coding DNA: TGCACCAGCAGCCGGACTAACCCGGGACTAGCGGGAGGTGATTACGAGCAGTACGTC.

The CDR3 DNA reads as TGTGCCAGCAGCCAAGGGACTATCGGCACCGGGGAGCTGTTTTTT. As protein: CASSQGTIGTGELFF. The gene calls are TRBV27 and TRBJ2-2; 7 nucleotides align to TRBD2. V shed 6 bases, J shed 4 bases, and the junction held 8 bases outside the gene matches. CDR3 length equals 15 residues. Germline V gene data show CDR1 as MNHEY and CDR2 as SMNVEV (reference sequence).

This rearrangement joins TRBV29-1 to TRBJ2-5; 9 positions agree with TRBD1. Germline CDR1 SQVTM, CDR2 ANQGSEA. The CDR3 extends over 14 amino acids. V was pared by 7 bases and J by 5 bases, with 11 bases of the junction left unmatched. The CDR3 loop reads CSADGTGGRETQYF. CDR3 sequence (DNA): TGCAGCGCCGACGGAACAGGGGGCAGGGAGACCCAGTACTTC.

The chain is built from TRBV6-6 and TRBJ1-1, with 8 bases aligning to TRBD1. This CDR3 region has 16 residues. With 4 bases clipped from V and 1 base from J, the junction kept 8 bases outside the gene matches. Germline V gene data show CDR1 as MNHNY and CDR2 as SVGAGI (reference sequence). The CDR3 DNA sequence: TGTGCCAGCAGTTCTAGACAGGGGAGACGGAACACTGAAGCTTTCTTT. It translates to CASSSRQGRRNTEAFF.

The V and J genes are TRBV9 and TRBJ2-7, with D possibly TRBD2 on 6 matching bases. Germline CDR1 SGDLS, CDR2 YYNGEE. This CDR3 spans 14 amino acids. V was shortened by 6 bases and J by 4 bases, with 17 bases between the two germline ends. CDR3 DNA: TGTGCCAGCATCGGGGCTAGCGCAAGGTACGAGCAGTACGTC. Encoded protein: CASIGASARYEQYV.

This clone appeared a single time. The V call is TRBV18, the J call TRBJ2-1; TRBD2 agrees at 10 bases. Germline trimming cut 7 bases from V and 7 bases from J; bases unmatched to any gene: 4. Germline lookup yields CDR1 KGHSH and CDR2 LQKENI. The CDR3 contains 13 residues. The CDR3 protein is CASYGAGGNEQFF. In nucleotides, the CDR3 is TGTGCCAGCTACGGAGCGGGAGGGAATGAGCAGTTCTTC.

The chain has TRBV19 and TRBJ1-4, with D possibly matching TRBD1 (5 bases). CDR1 and CDR2 from the germline V gene are LNHDA and SQIVND (reference sequence). This CDR3 region has 14 residues. The V gene lost 3 bases and the J gene lost 8 bases, with 13 bases spanning the gap. The CDR3 DNA sequence: TGTGCCAGTAGTATTCGGGGGGTTAACGAAAAACTGTTTTTT. Encoded protein: CASSIRGVNEKLFF.

The rearrangement uses TRBV13 and TRBJ2-7; 7 nucleotides line up with TRBD1. Germline-derived CDR1 and CDR2 are PRHDT and FYEKMQ (reference sequence). Trimming removed 5 bases from V and 4 bases from J; junction bases left unmatched: 8. This CDR3 contains 14 residues. The CDR3 sequence: CASSDRDVDYEQYV. The CDR3 bases are TGTGCCAGCAGCGACAGGGATGTGGATTACGAGCAGTACGTC.

The chain has TRBV19 and TRBJ1-2, with 10 nucleotides matching TRBD1. J gave up 8 bases and V 1 base, and 10 bases lay outside the gene matches. The CDR3 consists of 16 residues. CDR1 and CDR2 (germline): LNHDA, SQIVND (reference sequence). CDR3 nucleotides: TGTGCCAGTAGTATAGTATGGAGACAGGGGGCGCGAGGCTACACCTTC. Translating it yields CASSIVWRQGARGYTF.

The chain is built from TRBV4-1 and TRBJ1-2; D may be TRBD1 (5 bases). CDR1 and CDR2 (germline): MGHRA, YSYEKL. CDR3 size: 13 residues. Trimming took 5 bases from V and 8 from J, leaving 15 bases between them. CDR3 coding DNA: TGCGCCAGCAGCTTCCTCGGGGGGGACGGCTACACCTTC. Translated, it gives CASSFLGGDGYTF.

The sample holds one count of this clone. CDR3 protein: CAWTQGLATEAFF. Written as DNA, the CDR3 is TGTGCCTGGACCCAGGGGTTGGCCACTGAAGCTTTCTTT. J is TRBJ1-1 and V is TRBV30; possible D gene TRBD1, 6 bases. The V and J ends lost 4 bases and 4 bases respectively, with 13 bases between them. Germline V CDR1 and CDR2: GTSNPN, SVGIG (reference sequence). This CDR3 region has 13 residues.

This chain joins TRBV9 and TRBJ2-1, with D perhaps TRBD2 (5 bases). The V gene lost 1 base and the J gene lost 1 base, with 21 bases spanning the gap. Germline-derived CDR1 and CDR2 are SGDLS and YYNGEE. The CDR3 contains 19 residues. The CDR3 sequence: CASSVKVDSPITSYNEQFF. DNA for the CDR3: TGTGCCAGCAGCGTAAAGGTGGACTCTCCAATTACATCCTACAATGAGCAGTTCTTC.

This clone showed up many times. This chain links TRBV6-1 with TRBJ2-7; 11 nucleotides agree with TRBD2. Germline CDR1 reads MNHNS; CDR2 reads SASEGT. The V segment lost 3 bases and the J segment 5 bases; nucleotides outside the gene matches: 6. CDR3 length: 15 residues. The CDR3 loop reads CASSDIAGGYNEQYV. The DNA for the CDR3 is TGTGCCAGCAGTGATATAGCGGGAGGGTATAACGAGCAGTACGTC.

The genes are TRBV29-1 and TRBJ2-1, with TRBD1 matching 9 bases. The CDR3 has 18 amino acids. The J segment lost 0 bases and the V segment lost 6 bases, leaving 15 bases of the junction unmatched. Germline V lookup: CDR1 SQVTM, CDR2 ANQGSEA. CDR3 loop: CSVPGTGTEKSSYNEQFF. The CDR3 DNA reads TGCAGCGTCCCCGGGACAGGGACCGAAAAAAGCTCCTACAATGAGCAGTTCTTC.

Worth noting for this clone: This sample includes further DNA sequences coding for the same CDR3. The chain recombines TRBV11-3 with TRBJ1-2; tentatively, D is TRBD1 (5 bases). V was trimmed by 6 bases and J by 3 bases, leaving 11 bases between them. The CDR3 length is 13 residues. Germline V gives CDR1 SGHNT, CDR2 YENEEA. CDR3 in amino acids: CASSLGGDYGYTF. The CDR3 DNA follows: TGTGCCAGCAGTCTGGGGGGTGACTATGGCTACACCTTC. Combining the CDR3 with reference TRBV11-3 and TRBJ1-2 gives the whole variable domain EAGVVQSPRYKIIEKKQPVAFWCNPISGHNTLYWYLQNLGQGPELLIRYENEEAVDDSQLPKDRFSAERLKGVDSTLKIQPAELGDSAVYLCASSLGGDYGYTFGSGTRLTVV.

The CDR3 bases are TGTGCCAGCAGCTTATTTGACCGGGGAGAGACCCAGTACTTC. This encodes CASSLFDRGETQYF. The gene calls are TRBV7-2 and TRBJ2-5, with a possible D match to TRBD2 (5 bases). This CDR3 region has 14 residues. The germline CDR1 and CDR2 sequences are SGHTA and FQGNSA. Between the trimmed V and J ends, which lost 2 bases and 4 bases, there was a span of 11 bases.

The chain links TRBV19 to TRBJ1-2; D not resolved. Germline V lookup: CDR1 LNHDA, CDR2 SQIVND (reference sequence). The CDR3 loop spans 15 amino acids. Between the trimmed V and J ends, which lost 5 bases and 0 bases, there was a span of 13 bases. The CDR3 DNA reads as TGTGCCAGTAGTTCGCATCACCTAGCTAACTATGGCTACACCTTC. Amino acids: CASSSHHLANYGYTF.